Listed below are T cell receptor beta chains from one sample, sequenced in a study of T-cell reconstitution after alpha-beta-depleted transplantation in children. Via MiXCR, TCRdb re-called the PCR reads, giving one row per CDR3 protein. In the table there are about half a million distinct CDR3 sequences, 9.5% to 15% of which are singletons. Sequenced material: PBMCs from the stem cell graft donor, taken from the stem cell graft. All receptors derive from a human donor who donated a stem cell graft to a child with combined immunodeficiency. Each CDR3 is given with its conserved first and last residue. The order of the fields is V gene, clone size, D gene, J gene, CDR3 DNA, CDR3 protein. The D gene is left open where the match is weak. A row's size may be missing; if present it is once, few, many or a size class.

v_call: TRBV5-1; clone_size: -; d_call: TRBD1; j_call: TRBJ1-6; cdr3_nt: TGCGCCAGCAGCCCAGATACAGGGGGCTCTGGGAATTCACCCCTCCACTTT; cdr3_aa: CASSPDTGGSGNSPLHF
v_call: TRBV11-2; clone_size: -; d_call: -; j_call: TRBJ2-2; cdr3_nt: TGTGCCAGCAGCTTAGATTCAGGGTGGACCGGGGAGCTGTTTTTT; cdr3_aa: CASSLDSGWTGELFF
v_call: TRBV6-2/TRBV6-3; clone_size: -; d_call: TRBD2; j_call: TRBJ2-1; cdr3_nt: TGTGCCAGCAGTTACTCTAGCGGGGGGGACTACAATGAGCAGTTCTTC; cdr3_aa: CASSYSSGGDYNEQFF
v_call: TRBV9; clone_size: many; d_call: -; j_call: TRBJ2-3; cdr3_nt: TGTGCCAGCAGCAAGGGTTACACAGATACGCAGTATTTT; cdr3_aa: CASSKGYTDTQYF
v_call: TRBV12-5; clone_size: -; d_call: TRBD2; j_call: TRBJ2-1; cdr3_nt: TGTGCTAGTGGTTTTAACAGAAGGCGGGAGATCTACAATGAGCAGTTCTTC; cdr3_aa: CASGFNRRREIYNEQFF
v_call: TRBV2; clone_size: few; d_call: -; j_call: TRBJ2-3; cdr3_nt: TGTGCCAGCAAAGACCTCGGACTACCTAGCACAGATACGCAGTATTTT; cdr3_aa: CASKDLGLPSTDTQYF
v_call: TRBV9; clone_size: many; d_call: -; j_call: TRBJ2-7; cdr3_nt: TGTGCCAGCAGCGAGAGTGTTGCAGCCTACGAGCAGTACTTC; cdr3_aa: CASSESVAAYEQYF
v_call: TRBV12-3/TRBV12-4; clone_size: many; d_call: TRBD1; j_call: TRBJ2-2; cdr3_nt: TGTGCCAGCAGTTTCCAACTGACTTGGCAGGGGGCGCTGGAAAAGACCGGGGAGCTGTTTTTT; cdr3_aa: CASSFQLTWQGALEKTGELFF
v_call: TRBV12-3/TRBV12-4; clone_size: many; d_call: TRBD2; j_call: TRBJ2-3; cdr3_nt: TGTGCCAGCAGAGGGACTAGCGGGGTTAGCACAGATACGCAGTATTTT; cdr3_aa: CASRGTSGVSTDTQYF
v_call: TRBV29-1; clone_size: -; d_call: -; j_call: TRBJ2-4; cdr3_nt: TGCAGCGTTGCAGGGGAGGGTCGTTTGGCCAAAAACATTCAGTACTTC; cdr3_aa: CSVAGEGRLAKNIQYF
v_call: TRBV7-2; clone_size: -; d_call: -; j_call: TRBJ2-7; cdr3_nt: TGTGCCAGCAGTCCTACAGGGCGAAGTGACTACGAGCAGTACTTC; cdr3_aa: CASSPTGRSDYEQYF
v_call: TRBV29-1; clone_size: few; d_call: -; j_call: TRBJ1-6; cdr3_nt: TGCAGCGTGACCTTGGCGGGGGCTGGTTCACCCCTCCACTTT; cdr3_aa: CSVTLAGAGSPLHF
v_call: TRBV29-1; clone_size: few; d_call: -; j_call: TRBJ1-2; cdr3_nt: TGCAGCGTTGTGCGGGGGGCAGGTGGCTACACCTTC; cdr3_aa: CSVVRGAGGYTF
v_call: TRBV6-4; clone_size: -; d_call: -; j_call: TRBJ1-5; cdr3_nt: TGTGCCAGCAATCCTGAGCCGTTTAGCAATCAGCCCCAGCATTTT; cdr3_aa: CASNPEPFSNQPQHF
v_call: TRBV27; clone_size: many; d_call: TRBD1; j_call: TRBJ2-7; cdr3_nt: TGTGCCAGCAGTAGAGCACCGGGACAGAACTACGAGCAGTACTTC; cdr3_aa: CASSRAPGQNYEQYF
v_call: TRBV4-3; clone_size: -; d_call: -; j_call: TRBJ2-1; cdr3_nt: TGCGCCAGCAGCCAGAACGGGAACTACAATGAGCAGTTCTTC; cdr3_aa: CASSQNGNYNEQFF
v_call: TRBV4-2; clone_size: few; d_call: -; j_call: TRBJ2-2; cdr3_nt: TGTGCCAGCAGCGTAGGATATGGGGAGCTGTTTTTT; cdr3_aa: CASSVGYGELFF
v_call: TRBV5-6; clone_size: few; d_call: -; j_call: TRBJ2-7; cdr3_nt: TGTGCCAGCAGCTCGGGCCCCGGCAGAGGGAATTACGAGCAGTACTTC; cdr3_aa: CASSSGPGRGNYEQYF
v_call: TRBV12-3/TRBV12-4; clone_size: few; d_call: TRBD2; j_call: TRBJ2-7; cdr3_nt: TGTGCCAGCACCTGGGTGGCGGGAGGGCCCCACGAGCAGTACTTC; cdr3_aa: CASTWVAGGPHEQYF
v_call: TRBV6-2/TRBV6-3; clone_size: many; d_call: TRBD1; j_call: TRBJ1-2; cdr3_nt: TGTGCCAGCAGACCCGGGACAGGCTATGGCTACACCTTC; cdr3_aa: CASRPGTGYGYTF
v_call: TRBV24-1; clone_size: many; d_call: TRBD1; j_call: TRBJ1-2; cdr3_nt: TGTGCCACCAGTGGAGGACAGGCCTATGGCTACACCTTC; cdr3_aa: CATSGGQAYGYTF
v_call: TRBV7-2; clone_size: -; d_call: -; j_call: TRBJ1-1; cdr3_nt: TGTGCCAGCACCTACAGAGGGGGGTTATTCTCGACTGGGGAAGCTTTCTTT; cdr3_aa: CASTYRGGLFSTGEAFF
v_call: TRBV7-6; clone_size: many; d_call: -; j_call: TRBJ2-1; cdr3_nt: TGTGCCAGCAGCTTGTCGTCCGGATACAATGAGCAGTTCTTC; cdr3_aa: CASSLSSGYNEQFF
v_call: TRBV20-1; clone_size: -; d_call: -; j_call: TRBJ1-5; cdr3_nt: TGCAGTGCTAGAGATTATCTCCGGGGGGTGGATCAGCCCCAGCATTTT; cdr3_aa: CSARDYLRGVDQPQHF
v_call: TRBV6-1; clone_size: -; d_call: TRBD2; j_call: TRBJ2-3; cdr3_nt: TGTGCCAGCAGATCCCCGGGACTAGCGGGAGGTGCAGATACGCAGTATTTT; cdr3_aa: CASRSPGLAGGADTQYF
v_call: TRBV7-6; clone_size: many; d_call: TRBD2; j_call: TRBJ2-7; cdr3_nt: TGTGCCAGCAGCGATGGACTAGCGGAGTCCTACGAGCAGTACTTC; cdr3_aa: CASSDGLAESYEQYF
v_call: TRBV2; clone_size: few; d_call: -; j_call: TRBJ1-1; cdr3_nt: TGTGCCAGCCGGGGGGATGGGAGCACTGAAGCTTTCTTT; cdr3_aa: CASRGDGSTEAFF
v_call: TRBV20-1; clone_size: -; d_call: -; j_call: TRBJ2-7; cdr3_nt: TGCAGTGCTCGAGACACAGCCTACTCCTACGAGCAGTACTTC; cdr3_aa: CSARDTAYSYEQYF
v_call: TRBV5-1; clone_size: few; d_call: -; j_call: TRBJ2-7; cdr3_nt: TGCGCCAGCAGCTTGGCGGGGGATCGCGAGCAGTACTTC; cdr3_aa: CASSLAGDREQYF
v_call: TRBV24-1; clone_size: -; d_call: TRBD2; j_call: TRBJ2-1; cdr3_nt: TGTGCCACCAGTGATTTTCGGCGGGAGGCCCGGGAGGAGCAGTTCTTC; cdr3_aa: CATSDFRREAREEQFF
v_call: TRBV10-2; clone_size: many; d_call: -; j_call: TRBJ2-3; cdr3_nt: TGCGCCAGCAGGGCGTACAGGGTGGTGGTAGCGGAGACAGATACGCAGTATTTT; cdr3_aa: CASRAYRVVVAETDTQYF
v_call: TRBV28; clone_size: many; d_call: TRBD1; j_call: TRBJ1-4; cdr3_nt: TGTGCCAGCAGTTTAGGAGGGGGCTCAAATGAAAAACTGTTTTTT; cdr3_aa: CASSLGGGSNEKLFF
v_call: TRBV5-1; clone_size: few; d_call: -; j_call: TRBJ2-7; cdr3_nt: TGCGCCAGCAGATTTATCAGGGTAGCAGACGAGCAGTACTTC; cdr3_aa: CASRFIRVADEQYF
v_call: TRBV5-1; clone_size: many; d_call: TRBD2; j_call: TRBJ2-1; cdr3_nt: TGCGCCAGCAGCTTGGTTGTTAGCGGGGGGTACAATGAGCAGTTCTTC; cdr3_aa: CASSLVVSGGYNEQFF
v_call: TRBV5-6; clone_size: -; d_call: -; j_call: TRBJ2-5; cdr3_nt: TGTGCCAGCAGCTTTAGGGGACAACAAGAGACCCAGTACTTC; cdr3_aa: CASSFRGQQETQYF
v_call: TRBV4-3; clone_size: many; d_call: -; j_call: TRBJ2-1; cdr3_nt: TGCGCCAGCAGCCAAATTCGGGGCTACAATGAGCAGTTCTTC; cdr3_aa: CASSQIRGYNEQFF
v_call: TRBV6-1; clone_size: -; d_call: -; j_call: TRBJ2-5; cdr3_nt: TGTGCCAGCAGTCCTTTCCGGGGGGAGACCCAGTACTTC; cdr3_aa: CASSPFRGETQYF
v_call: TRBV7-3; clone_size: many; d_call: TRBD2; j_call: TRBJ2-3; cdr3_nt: TGTGCCAGCAGCTCGAGCGGGAGCGGAGATACGCAGTATTTT; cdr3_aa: CASSSSGSGDTQYF
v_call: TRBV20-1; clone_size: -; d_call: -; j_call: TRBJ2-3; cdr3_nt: TGCAGTGCTAGAGATCCGCGGAGCACCTCCCCCGATACGCAGTATTTT; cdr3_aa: CSARDPRSTSPDTQYF
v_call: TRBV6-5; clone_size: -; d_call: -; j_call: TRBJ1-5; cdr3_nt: TGTGCCAGCAGCCGACTTATTACGGGCAATCAGCCCCAGCATTTT; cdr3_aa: CASSRLITGNQPQHF
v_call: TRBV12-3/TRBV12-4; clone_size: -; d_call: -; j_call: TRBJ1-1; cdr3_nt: TGTGCCAGCAGTTTTGGCGGGGATGGTGAAGCTTTCTTT; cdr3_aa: CASSFGGDGEAFF
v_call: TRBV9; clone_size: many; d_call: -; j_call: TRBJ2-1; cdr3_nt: TGTGCCAGCAGCGTAGCCAGATCCTACAATGAGCAGTTCTTC; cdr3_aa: CASSVARSYNEQFF
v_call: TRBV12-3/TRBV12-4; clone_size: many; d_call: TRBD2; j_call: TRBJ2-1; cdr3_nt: TGTGCCAGCAGTTTAACGGGAGGGCCTCAGAATGAGCAGTTCTTC; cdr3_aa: CASSLTGGPQNEQFF
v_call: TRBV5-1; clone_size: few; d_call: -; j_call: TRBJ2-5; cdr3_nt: TGCGCCAGCAGCTTAGATGGGGCTGTTCAAGAGACCCAGTACTTC; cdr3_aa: CASSLDGAVQETQYF
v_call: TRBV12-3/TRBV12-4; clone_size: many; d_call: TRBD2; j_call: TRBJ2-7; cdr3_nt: TGTGCCAGCAGTCCACGCGGGAGTAACGAGCAGTACTTC; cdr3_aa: CASSPRGSNEQYF
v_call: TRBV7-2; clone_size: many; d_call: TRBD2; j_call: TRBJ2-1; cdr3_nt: TGTGCCAGCAGCTCGACTAGCGGGGGGAATGAGCAGTTCTTC; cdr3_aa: CASSSTSGGNEQFF
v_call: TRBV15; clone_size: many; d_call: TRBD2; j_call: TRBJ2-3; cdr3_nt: TGTGCCACCAGCTCGCGGCCTACTAGCGGGGTCACAGATACGCAGTATTTT; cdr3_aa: CATSSRPTSGVTDTQYF
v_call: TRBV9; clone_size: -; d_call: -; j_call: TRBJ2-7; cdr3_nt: TGTGCCAGCAGGGGGGACACTTTGGAGCAGTACTTC; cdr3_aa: CASRGDTLEQYF
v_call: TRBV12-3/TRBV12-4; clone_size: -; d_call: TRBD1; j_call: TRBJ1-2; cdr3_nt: TGTGCCAGCAGTTTAGCCTCAGGGGGCTCGGGGGGCTACACCTTC; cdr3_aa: CASSLASGGSGGYTF
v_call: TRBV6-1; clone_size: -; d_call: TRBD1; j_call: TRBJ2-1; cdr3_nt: TGTGCCAGCGGGCTCAGAGCCGCGGACAGGCACAATGAGCAGTTCTTC; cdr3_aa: CASGLRAADRHNEQFF
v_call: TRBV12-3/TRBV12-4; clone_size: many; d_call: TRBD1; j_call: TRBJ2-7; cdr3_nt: TGTGCCAGCAGTTTGGGACAGCCGGAGGAGCAGTACTTC; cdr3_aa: CASSLGQPEEQYF
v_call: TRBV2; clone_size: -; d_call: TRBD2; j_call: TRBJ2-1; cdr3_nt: TGTGCCAGCAGATCCACTAGCGGGAGCGCAAACAATGAGCAGTTCTTC; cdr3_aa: CASRSTSGSANNEQFF
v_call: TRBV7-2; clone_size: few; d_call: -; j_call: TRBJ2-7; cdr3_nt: TGTGCCAGCAGCCCCGGTAGGGTCGAGCAGTACTTC; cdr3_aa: CASSPGRVEQYF